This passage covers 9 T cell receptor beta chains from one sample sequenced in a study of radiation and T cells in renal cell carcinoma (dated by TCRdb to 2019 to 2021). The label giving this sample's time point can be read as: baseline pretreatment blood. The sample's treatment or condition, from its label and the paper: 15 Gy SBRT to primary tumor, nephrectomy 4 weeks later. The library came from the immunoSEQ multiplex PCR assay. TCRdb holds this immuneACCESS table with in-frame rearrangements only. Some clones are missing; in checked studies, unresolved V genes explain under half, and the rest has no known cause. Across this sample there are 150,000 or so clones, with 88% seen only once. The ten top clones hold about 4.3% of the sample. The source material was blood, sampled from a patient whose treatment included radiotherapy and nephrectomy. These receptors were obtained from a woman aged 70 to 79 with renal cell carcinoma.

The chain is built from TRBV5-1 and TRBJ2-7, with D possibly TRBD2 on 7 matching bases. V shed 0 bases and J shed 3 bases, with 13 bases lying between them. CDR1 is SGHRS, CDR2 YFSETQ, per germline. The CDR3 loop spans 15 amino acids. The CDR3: CASSLEAGAVYEQYF. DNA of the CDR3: TGCGCCAGCAGCTTGGAGGCGGGGGCCGTCTACGAGCAGTACTTC. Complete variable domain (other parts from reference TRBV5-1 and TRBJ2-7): KAGVTQTPRYLIKTRGQQVTLSCSPISGHRSVSWYQQTPGQGLQFLFEYFSETQRNKGNFPGRFSGRQFSNSRSEMNVSTLELGDSALYLCASSLEAGAVYEQYFGPGTRLTVT.

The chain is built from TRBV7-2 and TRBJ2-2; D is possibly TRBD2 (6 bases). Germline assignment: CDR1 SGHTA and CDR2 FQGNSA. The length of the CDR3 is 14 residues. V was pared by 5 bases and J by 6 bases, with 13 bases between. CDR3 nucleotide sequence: TGTGCCAGCAGCCAGATGACTAGATCCGGGGAGCTGTTTTTT. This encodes CASSQMTRSGELFF.

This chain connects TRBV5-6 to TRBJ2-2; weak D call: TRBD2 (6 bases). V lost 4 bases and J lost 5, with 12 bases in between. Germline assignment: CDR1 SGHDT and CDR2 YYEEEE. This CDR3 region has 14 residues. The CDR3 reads CASSPGLWTGELFF. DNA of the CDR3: TGTGCCAGCAGCCCGGGACTTTGGACCGGGGAGCTGTTTTTT.

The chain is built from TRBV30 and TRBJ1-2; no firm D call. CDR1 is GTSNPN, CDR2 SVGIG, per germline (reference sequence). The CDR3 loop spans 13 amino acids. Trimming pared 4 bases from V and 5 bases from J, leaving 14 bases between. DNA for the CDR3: TGTGCCTGGACACTCCCGGCCCAATATGGCTACACCTTC. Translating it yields CAWTLPAQYGYTF.

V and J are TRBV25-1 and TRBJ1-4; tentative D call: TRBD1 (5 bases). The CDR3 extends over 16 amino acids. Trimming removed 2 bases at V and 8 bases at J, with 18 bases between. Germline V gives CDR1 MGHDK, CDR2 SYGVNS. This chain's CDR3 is CASSEGIGGVYEKLFF. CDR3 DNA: TGTGCCAGCAGTGAAGGTATAGGAGGGGTTTACGAAAAACTGTTTTTT.

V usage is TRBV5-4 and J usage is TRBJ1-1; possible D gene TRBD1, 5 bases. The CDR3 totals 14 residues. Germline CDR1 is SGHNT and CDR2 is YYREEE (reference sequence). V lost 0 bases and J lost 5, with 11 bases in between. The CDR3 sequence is CASSLGGAKTEAFF. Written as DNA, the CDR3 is TGTGCCAGCAGCTTGGGGGGCGCAAAGACTGAAGCTTTCTTT.

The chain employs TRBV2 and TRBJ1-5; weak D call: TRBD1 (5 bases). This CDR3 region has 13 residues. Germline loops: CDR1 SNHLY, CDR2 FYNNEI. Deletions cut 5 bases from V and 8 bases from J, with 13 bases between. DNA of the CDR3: TGTGCCAGCAGTAAACTTGGGGGGGAGCCCCAGCATTTT. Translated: CASSKLGGEPQHF.

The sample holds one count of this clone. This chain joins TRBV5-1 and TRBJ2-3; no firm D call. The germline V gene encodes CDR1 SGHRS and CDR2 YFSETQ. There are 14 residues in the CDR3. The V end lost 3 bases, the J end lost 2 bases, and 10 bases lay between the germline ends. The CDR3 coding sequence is TGCGCCAGCAGCTCCGACCGATTCACAGATACGCAGTATTTT. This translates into CASSSDRFTDTQYF.

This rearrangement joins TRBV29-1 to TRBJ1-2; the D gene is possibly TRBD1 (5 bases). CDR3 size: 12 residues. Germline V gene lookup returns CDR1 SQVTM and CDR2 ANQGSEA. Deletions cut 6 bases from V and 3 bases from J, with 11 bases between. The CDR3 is CSVLDTDYGYTF. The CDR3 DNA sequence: TGCAGCGTCCTGGACACCGACTATGGCTACACCTTC.